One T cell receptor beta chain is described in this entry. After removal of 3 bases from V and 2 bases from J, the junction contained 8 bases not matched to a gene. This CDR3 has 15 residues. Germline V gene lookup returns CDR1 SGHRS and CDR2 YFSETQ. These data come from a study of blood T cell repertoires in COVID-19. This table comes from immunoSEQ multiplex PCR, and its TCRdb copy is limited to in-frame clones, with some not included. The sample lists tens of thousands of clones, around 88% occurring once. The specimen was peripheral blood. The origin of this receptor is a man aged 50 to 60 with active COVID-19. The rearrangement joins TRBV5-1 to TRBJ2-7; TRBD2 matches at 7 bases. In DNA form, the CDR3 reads TGCGCCAGCAGCTGGGGCGGGAGTCGGACCTACGAGCAGTACTTC. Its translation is CASSWGGSRTYEQYF.